Listed here are 14 T cell receptor beta chains from one sample, sequenced in a study of shared clonotypes between healthy human individuals. It was CD45RO-negative cells, positively selected for CCR7, that made up naive CD8 cells, with terminally differentiated effector memory CD45RA+ cells excluded. Sequenced by immunoSEQ multiplex PCR; TCRdb stores in-frame clones only, minus some. Of hundreds of thousands of clones listed, about 95% are singletons. Specimen: naive CD8+ T cells sorted from blood. The receptors come from a woman under 40 in good health.

The J gene is TRBJ1-5, the V gene TRBV6-1, with 7 bases aligning to TRBD1. Germline loops: CDR1 MNHNS, CDR2 SASEGT. The CDR3 is made up of 14 amino acids. V lost 3 bases to trimming and J lost 7 bases; unmatched junction nucleotides: 6. CDR3 bases: TGTGCCAGCAGTGATAAGGGGGCAAGGCAGCCCCAGCATTTT. This codes for CASSDKGARQPQHF.

This chain joins TRBV4-2 and TRBJ1-4, with TRBD1 identical over 10 bases. Germline V gene lookup returns CDR1 LGHNA and CDR2 YNFKEQ. The CDR3 has 18 amino acids. V was pared by 4 bases and J by 0 bases, with 8 bases of the junction left unmatched. The CDR3 nucleotides read TGTGCCAGCAGCCCCGGGACAGGGGTCCCTTCAACTAATGAAAAACTGTTTTTT. Protein sequence: CASSPGTGVPSTNEKLFF.

This CDR3 reads CSVEVGARAYEQYF. In DNA, the CDR3 is TGCAGCGTTGAGGTTGGGGCGCGGGCCTACGAGCAGTACTTC. V and J are TRBV29-1 and TRBJ2-7; perhaps D is TRBD1 or TRBD2 (5 bases each). The CDR3 covers 14 residues. Trimming shortened V by 3 bases and J by 2 bases, and 14 bases separated the two germline ends. From germline, CDR1 is SQVTM and CDR2 ANQGSEA.

This chain uses TRBV19 with TRBJ1-1; maybe TRBD1 (5 bases). Between the trimmed V and J ends, which lost 10 bases and 4 bases, there was a span of 19 bases. The V gene's germline CDR1 is LNHDA and CDR2 SQIVND (reference sequence). The CDR3 loop spans 14 amino acids. CDR3 sequence: CATTLGRGVTEAFF. In nucleotides, the CDR3 is TGTGCCACCACCCTTGGGAGGGGCGTCACTGAAGCTTTCTTT.

This chain uses TRBV4-1 with TRBJ2-7; 8 bases are shared with TRBD2. The CDR3 runs 15 residues. Germline V lookup: CDR1 MGHRA, CDR2 YSYEKL. V shed 2 bases, J shed 0 bases, and the junction held 3 bases outside the gene matches. The CDR3: CASSQTSGYSYEQYF. The DNA of the CDR3 is TGCGCCAGCAGCCAAACTAGCGGCTACTCCTACGAGCAGTACTTC.

The V and J genes are TRBV6-1 and TRBJ2-7; the D is unclear. This CDR3 has 14 amino acids. Trimming left V 6 bases short and J 0 bases short, with 12 bases between. Per germline, CDR1 MNHNS and CDR2 SASEGT. The CDR3, as DNA: TGTGCCAGCAGATACGGTGACGGCTCCTACGAGCAGTACTTC. Its protein is CASRYGDGSYEQYF.

Written as DNA, the CDR3 is TGTGCCAGCAGCAATCCGGGACAGGGGGATGAAAAACTGTTTTTT. As protein: CASSNPGQGDEKLFF. The V and J genes are TRBV5-4 and TRBJ1-4; the match to TRBD1 covers 11 bases. After removal of 4 bases from V and 6 bases from J, the junction contained 5 bases not matched to a gene. The germline CDR1 and CDR2 sequences are SGHNT and YYREEE (reference sequence). This CDR3 has 15 residues. The full variable domain, completed using reference TRBV5-4 and TRBJ1-4, is ETGVTQSPTHLIKTRGQQVTLRCSSQSGHNTVSWYQQALGQGPQFIFQYYREEENGRGNFPPRFSGLQFPNYSSELNVNALELDDSALYLCASSNPGQGDEKLFFGSGTQLSVL.

This chain links TRBV30 with TRBJ2-7; D is unclear. The germline V gene encodes CDR1 GTSNPN and CDR2 SVGIG (reference sequence). Deletions cut 0 bases from V and 2 bases from J, with 14 bases between. This CDR3 has 15 amino acids. Here the CDR3 DNA reads TGTGCCTGGAGTGTACACTATGGGTCTCCCTACGAGCAGTACTTC. Translation: CAWSVHYGSPYEQYF.

The chain combines TRBV18 with TRBJ2-2; D may be TRBD1 or TRBD2 (5 bases each). The germline V gene encodes CDR1 KGHSH and CDR2 LQKENI. V lost 2 bases, J lost 0 bases, and 10 bases lay in between. CDR3 size: 16 residues. The CDR3 DNA follows: TGTGCCAGCTCACCAATGGGGGAAGCGAACACCGGGGAGCTGTTTTTT. This sequence encodes CASSPMGEANTGELFF.

The V and J genes are TRBV4-2 and TRBJ2-3, with 7 bases lining up with TRBD1. CDR1 LGHNA and CDR2 YNFKEQ come from the germline V gene. V shed 4 bases and J 8 bases; nucleotides not matched to a gene: 12. The CDR3 sequence is 15 residues long. CDR3: CASSPRGPTGATQYF. The CDR3 DNA reads as TGTGCCAGCAGCCCTAGGGGGCCCACAGGGGCTACGCAGTATTTT.

The chain uses TRBV19 and TRBJ1-6; D perhaps matches TRBD1 (5 bases). V was cut by 1 base and J by 5 bases, with 12 bases left in between. CDR1 and CDR2 (germline): LNHDA, SQIVND (reference sequence). This CDR3 is built from 16 residues. The CDR3: CASSIAATADNSPLHF. In nucleotides, the CDR3 is TGTGCCAGTAGTATAGCCGCGACAGCCGATAATTCACCCCTCCACTTT. Filled out from reference TRBV19 and TRBJ1-6, the complete variable domain reads DGGITQSPKYLFRKEGQNVTLSCEQNLNHDAMYWYRQDPGQGLRLIYYSQIVNDFQKGDIAEGYSVSREKKESFPLTVTSAQKNPTAFYLCASSIAATADNSPLHFGNGTRLTVT.

A remark on this clone: Other nucleotide sequences from this sample produce the same CDR3. J is TRBJ1-5 and V is TRBV4-2; unclear D gene. The CDR3 contains 12 residues. Trimming took 1 base from V and 6 from J, leaving 4 bases between them. From germline, CDR1 is LGHNA and CDR2 YNFKEQ. CDR3 sequence reads: CASSQGGQPQHF. CDR3 coding DNA: TGTGCCAGCAGCCAAGGGGGTCAGCCCCAGCATTTT.

The chain has TRBV5-8 and TRBJ1-4, with D perhaps TRBD1 (6 bases). Trimming stripped 6 bases from V and 4 bases from J, with 10 bases between. The germline CDR1 and CDR2 sequences are SGHTS and YDEGEE. The CDR3 contains 13 residues. The CDR3 DNA reads as TGTGCCAGCATACAGGGAAGTAATGAAAAACTGTTTTTT. Translated, it gives CASIQGSNEKLFF.

The chain is built from TRBV5-1 and TRBJ2-1; 14 bases are a match to TRBD2. The CDR3 totals 15 residues. Per the germline V gene, CDR1 is SGHRS and CDR2 is YFSETQ. Germline trimming cut 5 bases from V and 6 bases from J; bases unmatched to any gene: 4. In DNA, the CDR3 is TGCGCCAGCAGGACTAGCGGGAGGGCGAGCAATGAGCAGTTCTTC. Protein sequence: CASRTSGRASNEQFF.